One sample yielded the 28 T cell receptor beta chains listed below, sequenced in a study of T-cell memory formation after mild COVID-19. TCRdb recomputed calls from the 5' RACE reads with MiXCR, one row per CDR3 protein. The table has hundreds of thousands of distinct CDR3 sequences, about a fifth seen once; the top ten hold approximately 8.4%. Sequencing was done on a sample of PBMCs or a T cell subset sorted from them (not recorded which). These receptors all come from an adult woman who had mild COVID-19 (a few samples of this study predate the infection). Cell type and time point are not known.

In this sample, this clonotype turned up a few times. The V and J genes are TRBV9 and TRBJ2-4, with D possibly called TRBD1 or TRBD2 (5 bases each). Germline CDR1 reads SGDLS; CDR2 reads YYNGEE. Deletions cut 3 bases from V and 11 bases from J, with 24 bases between. The CDR3 is made up of 16 amino acids. CDR3 nucleotide sequence: TGTGCCAGCAGCGGACAGAGGGGACGTGATTCTGGGGTTCAGTACTTC. Translation gives CASSGQRGRDSGVQYF.

This clonotype was seen more than once but under ten times. The genes are TRBV5-1 and TRBJ2-5; 12 bases align to TRBD1. Germline CDR1 reads SGHRS; CDR2 reads YFSETQ. The V and J ends lost 0 bases and 7 bases, in that order; junction bases with no gene match: 1. This CDR3 spans 14 amino acids. The CDR3 DNA follows: TGCGCCAGCAGCTTGGGGGACAGGGGGCTGACCCAGTACTTC. Its protein is CASSLGDRGLTQYF.

The rearrangement links TRBV3-1 to TRBJ1-2; D gene unclear. Trimming left V 3 bases short and J 4 bases short, with 9 bases between. The CDR3 has 13 amino acids. CDR1 and CDR2 from the germline V gene are LGHDT and YNNKEL (reference sequence). As DNA, the CDR3 is TGTGCCAGCAGCCAGGTGGAGGGCTATGGCTACACCTTC. Residues: CASSQVEGYGYTF.

The J gene is TRBJ2-7, the V gene TRBV11-3; no firm D call. Germline values: CDR1 SGHNT, CDR2 YENEEA. The CDR3 covers 14 residues. Between the trimmed V and J ends, which lost 1 base and 0 bases, there was a span of 7 bases. This CDR3 is CASSLGRISYEQYF. As DNA, the CDR3 is TGTGCCAGCAGCTTAGGCCGGATCTCCTACGAGCAGTACTTC.

The genes are TRBV20-1 and TRBJ1-2; maybe TRBD1 (5 bases). The CDR3 is 13 amino acids. Germline assignment: CDR1 DFQATT and CDR2 SNEGSKA (reference sequence). V gave up 3 bases and J gave up 4 bases, with 12 bases separating them. The CDR3 is CSASPRDPYGYTF. As DNA, the CDR3 is TGCAGTGCTAGCCCCAGGGATCCCTATGGCTACACCTTC.

The chain's CDR3 is CASSPLRGVIDGYTF. Here the CDR3 DNA reads TGTGCCAGCAGCCCCTTGAGGGGGGTGATCGATGGCTACACCTTC. The chain carries TRBV14 and TRBJ1-2, with D maybe TRBD1 (6 bases). The ends were cut back, 4 bases at V and 6 bases at J, with 18 bases in the middle. CDR1 is SGHDN, CDR2 FVKESK, per germline. This CDR3 contains 15 residues.

The chain couples TRBV20-1 to TRBJ1-1; D unresolved. The CDR3 runs to 12 residues. Trimming removed 6 bases at V and 1 base at J, with 9 bases between. Germline assignment: CDR1 DFQATT and CDR2 SNEGSKA (reference sequence). CDR3 amino acids: CSAKQKNTEAFF. CDR3 coding DNA: TGCAGTGCCAAGCAGAAGAACACTGAAGCTTTCTTT.

V is TRBV18 and J is TRBJ2-7; D may be TRBD2 (6 bases). The CDR3 covers 15 residues. Germline assignment: CDR1 KGHSH and CDR2 LQKENI. Trimming removed 3 bases from V and 4 bases from J, with 16 bases in between. The CDR3 DNA reads TGTGCCAGCTCACCCTCTTGGGGAGGTGCTTACGAGCAGTACTTC. Translating gives CASSPSWGGAYEQYF.

At least ten counts were recorded for this clonotype. The CDR3 nucleotides are TGCGCCAGCAGTCGAAGACAACGGGGGAGCTGGGAGACCCAGTACTTC. Protein: CASSRRQRGSWETQYF. This sequence joins TRBV23-1 and TRBJ2-5; tentatively, D is TRBD2 (6 bases). Being an ORF, TRBV23-1 has a function that is uncertain. CDR3 length: 16 amino acids. V lost 4 bases to trimming and J lost 5 bases, with 20 bases between them.

This chain uses TRBV19 with TRBJ2-3, with D perhaps matching TRBD2 (7 bases). The CDR3 runs to 16 residues. Germline V lookup: CDR1 LNHDA, CDR2 SQIVND (reference sequence). Trimming removed 7 bases at V and 2 bases at J, with 19 bases between. CDR3 sequence reads: CASNTGGNPPTDTQYF. DNA for the CDR3: TGTGCCAGTAATACGGGGGGCAACCCTCCCACAGATACGCAGTATTTT.

This chain connects TRBV30 to TRBJ1-3, with a tentative D call TRBD1 (6 bases). The germline gives CDR1 GTSNPN, CDR2 SVGIG (reference sequence). This CDR3 is built from 12 residues. Trimming left V 0 bases short and J 9 bases short, with 9 bases between. The CDR3 sequence is CAWSVQQGTIYF. The CDR3 DNA reads as TGTGCCTGGAGTGTTCAACAGGGCACCATATATTTT.

This clonotype was recorded a few times. This chain uses TRBV11-1 with TRBJ2-1; 13 bases agree with TRBD2. Germline lookup yields CDR1 SGHAT and CDR2 FQDESV (reference sequence). This CDR3 comprises 17 residues. V shed 6 bases, J shed 0 bases, and the junction held 5 bases outside the gene matches. CDR3 in amino acids: CASSLGLAGSSYNEQFF. CDR3 bases: TGTGCCAGCAGTTTGGGACTAGCGGGGAGCTCCTACAATGAGCAGTTCTTC.

The gene calls are TRBV6-2 or TRBV6-3 and TRBJ2-7, with D possibly TRBD1 on 6 matching bases. The V gene lost 6 bases and the J gene lost 6 bases, with 15 bases spanning the gap. The CDR3 is made up of 13 amino acids. Germline CDR1 MNHEY, CDR2 SVGEGT. The CDR3 DNA reads TGTGCCAGCAGGTCAACAGGGTACCTCGAGCAGTACTTC. Translating gives CASRSTGYLEQYF.

Only one count was recorded for this clonotype. The V and J genes are TRBV25-1 and TRBJ2-5, with 7 bases that match TRBD1. The CDR3 is 14 amino acids. Trimming cost V 7 bases and J 5 bases; bases outside gene matches: 10. From germline, CDR1 is MGHDK and CDR2 SYGVNS. CDR3 protein: CASTPRGLGETQYF. For the CDR3, the DNA is TGTGCCAGCACCCCGAGGGGGCTGGGGGAGACCCAGTACTTC.

This clonotype has just a few counts. CDR3 sequence: CASRRTGPNTEAFF. The CDR3 DNA follows: TGTGCCAGCAGGAGGACAGGGCCGAACACTGAAGCTTTCTTT. The V call is TRBV12-3 or TRBV12-4, the J call TRBJ1-1, with 8 bases fitting TRBD1. This CDR3 region has 14 residues. Trimming cost V 6 bases and J 1 base; bases outside gene matches: 4.

This clonotype was counted between two and nine times. The rearrangement joins TRBV5-4 to TRBJ1-3; D is possibly TRBD1 (5 bases). The length of the CDR3 is 16 residues. From germline, CDR1 is SGHNT and CDR2 YYREEE (reference sequence). The V end lost 1 base, the J end lost 7 bases, and 18 bases lay between the germline ends. CDR3 bases: TGTGCCAGCAGCTTGTTGGGACGCAAAGGTGGTAACACCATATATTTT. As protein: CASSLLGRKGGNTIYF.

The genes are TRBV6-5 and TRBJ1-5; weak D call: TRBD1 (5 bases). Germline V gives CDR1 MNHEY, CDR2 SVGAGI. The CDR3 spans 12 residues. V was clipped by 8 bases and J by 1 base, with 6 bases between them. CDR3 amino acids: CASRTSNQPQHF. CDR3 bases: TGTGCCAGCCGGACAAGCAATCAGCCCCAGCATTTT.

The chain is built from TRBV12-3 or TRBV12-4 and TRBJ2-7; D perhaps matches TRBD2 (5 bases). The ends were cut back, 3 bases at V and 5 bases at J, with 8 bases in the middle. This CDR3 spans 12 amino acids. In DNA form, the CDR3 reads TGTGCCAGCAGTTTCGACGGGGACGAGCAGTACTTC. It codes for CASSFDGDEQYF.

The chain joins TRBV6-5 to TRBJ1-5; possibly TRBD1 for D (6 bases). CDR3 length: 15 residues. V shed 5 bases and J shed 0 bases, with 11 bases lying between them. From germline, CDR1 is MNHEY and CDR2 SVGAGI. The CDR3 is CASSPTGPSNQPQHF. In nucleotides, the CDR3 is TGTGCCAGCAGTCCGACAGGCCCTAGCAATCAGCCCCAGCATTTT.

J is TRBJ1-2 and V is TRBV25-1; D not certain. V was cut by 5 bases and J by 3 bases, with 10 bases left in between. Germline V lookup: CDR1 MGHDK, CDR2 SYGVNS. This CDR3 has 13 amino acids. This CDR3 reads CASSPGNDYGYTF. The CDR3 nucleotides read TGTGCCAGCAGTCCGGGAAATGACTATGGCTACACCTTC.

This chain links TRBV7-6 with TRBJ2-7; D may be TRBD1 (6 bases). Germline values: CDR1 SGHVS, CDR2 FNYEAQ. This CDR3 region has 16 residues. With 5 bases removed from V and 3 bases from J, the gap between germline ends came to 20 bases. The CDR3 loop is CASSPILQGISYEQYF. The CDR3 DNA follows: TGTGCCAGCAGCCCAATCCTACAGGGTATAAGCTACGAGCAGTACTTC.

The chain has TRBV12-5 and TRBJ1-3, with D possibly TRBD1 on 5 matching bases. CDR1 and CDR2 (germline): LGHNT, FRNRAP. V was pared by 0 bases and J by 0 bases, with 15 bases between. The CDR3 length is 18 residues. The CDR3 DNA reads TGTGCTAGTGGTTTGGTACTAGGAGGGGCCACCTCTGGAAACACCATATATTTT. This translates into CASGLVLGGATSGNTIYF.

This clonotype was seen a few times. This sequence joins TRBV6-2 or TRBV6-3 and TRBJ1-5, with D hard to call. In germline, CDR1 is MNHEY, CDR2 SVGEGT. The ends were cut back, 4 bases at V and 4 bases at J, with 14 bases in the middle. This CDR3 contains 15 residues. CDR3 residues: CASSSAGGRNQPQHF. The CDR3, as DNA: TGTGCCAGCAGTTCAGCAGGAGGGAGAAATCAGCCCCAGCATTTT.

This clonotype turned up a few times. This sequence joins TRBV2 and TRBJ1-5, with a weak D call TRBD1 (6 bases). This CDR3 contains 13 residues. Trimming pared 3 bases from V and 6 bases from J, leaving 9 bases between. Germline CDR1 reads SNHLY; CDR2 reads FYNNEI. DNA of the CDR3: TGTGCCAGCAGTGAGGGGGCAGGTCAGCCCCAGCATTTT. Translating gives CASSEGAGQPQHF.

This clonotype was recorded many times. This chain uses TRBV2 with TRBJ2-1; 7 bases are shared with TRBD2. This CDR3 spans 12 amino acids. V was clipped by 4 bases and J by 9 bases; unmatched bases: 3. Germline V lookup: CDR1 SNHLY, CDR2 FYNNEI. The CDR3 DNA is TGTGCCAGCAGTGGACTAGCATTTGAGCAGTTCTTC. This gives the protein CASSGLAFEQFF.

This chain links TRBV4-2 with TRBJ2-5; no clear D gene. V was pared by 4 bases and J by 1 base, with 13 bases between. This CDR3 is 15 amino acids long. Germline V gene lookup returns CDR1 LGHNA and CDR2 YNFKEQ. CDR3 loop: CASSPEARLQETQYF. CDR3 nucleotide sequence: TGTGCCAGCAGCCCCGAGGCGCGGCTCCAAGAGACCCAGTACTTC.

J is TRBJ2-2 and V is TRBV20-1; D not certain. The CDR3 has 13 amino acids. V lost 2 bases and J 4 bases, leaving 8 bases between the germline ends. Germline-derived CDR1 and CDR2 are DFQATT and SNEGSKA (reference sequence). CDR3 bases: TGCAGTGCTAGATCGTTCAGCACCGGGGAGCTGTTTTTT. Amino acids: CSARSFSTGELFF.

The chain couples TRBV20-1 to TRBJ2-7, with 10 bases aligning to TRBD2. Unmatched junction bases numbered 9, after V lost 3 bases and J lost 4 bases. Per germline, CDR1 DFQATT and CDR2 SNEGSKA (reference sequence). This CDR3 has 15 residues. This chain's CDR3 is CSASAPRTSGYEQYF. As DNA, the CDR3 is TGCAGTGCTAGCGCCCCGAGGACTAGCGGATACGAGCAGTACTTC.